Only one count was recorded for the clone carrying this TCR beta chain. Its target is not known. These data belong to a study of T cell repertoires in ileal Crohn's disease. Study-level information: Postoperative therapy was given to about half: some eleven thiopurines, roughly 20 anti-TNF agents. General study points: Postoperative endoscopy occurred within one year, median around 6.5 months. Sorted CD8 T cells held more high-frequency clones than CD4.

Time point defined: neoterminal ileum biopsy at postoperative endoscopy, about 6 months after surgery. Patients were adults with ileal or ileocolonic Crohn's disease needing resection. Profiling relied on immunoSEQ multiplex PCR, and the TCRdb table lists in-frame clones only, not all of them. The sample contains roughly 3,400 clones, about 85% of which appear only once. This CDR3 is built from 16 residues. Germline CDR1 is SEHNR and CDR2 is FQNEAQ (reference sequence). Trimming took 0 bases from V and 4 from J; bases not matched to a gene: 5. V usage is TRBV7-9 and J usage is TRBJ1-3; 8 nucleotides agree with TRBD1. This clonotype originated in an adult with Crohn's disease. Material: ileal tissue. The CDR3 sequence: CASSLAYPGGGNTIYF. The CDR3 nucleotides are TGTGCCAGCAGCTTAGCGTACCCAGGGGGCGGAAACACCATATATTTT.